These 15 T cell receptor beta chains were sequenced from one sample in a study of Ad26.COV2.S vaccination and SARS-CoV-2 variants. Treatment described: 19 received Ad26.COV2.S at low or high dose, single or two shots; about 5 received placebo; per-sample allocation not given. The investigators took samples on day 63 after the first vaccine or placebo injection. The data were produced by immunoSEQ multiplex PCR, yet TCRdb's version contains in-frame clones alone and is incomplete. Of about 400,000 clones in the sample, roughly 85% were seen once. This sample comprised peripheral blood, obtained in a trial of Ad26.COV2.S vaccine versus placebo. The source of these receptors is a person aged 18 to 59 who received the Ad26.COV2.S COVID-19 vaccine or a placebo.

The chain employs TRBV18 and TRBJ2-2; D uncertain. CDR3 length: 12 amino acids. Germline assignment: CDR1 KGHSH and CDR2 LQKENI. The V end lost 1 base, the J end lost 4 bases, and 1 base lay between the germline ends. Written as DNA, the CDR3 is TGTGCCAGCTCACCACTCACCGGGGAGCTGTTTTTT. Its translation: CASSPLTGELFF.

The chain links TRBV19 to TRBJ1-5; no clear D. There are 16 residues in the CDR3. Germline CDR1 reads LNHDA; CDR2 reads SQIVND (reference sequence). The V end lost 7 bases, the J end lost 2 bases, and 18 bases lay between the germline ends. CDR3 protein: CASKVRGLSGNQPQHF. In DNA form, the CDR3 reads TGTGCCAGTAAGGTCAGAGGGCTTAGCGGCAATCAGCCCCAGCATTTT. Full variable domain (missing parts from reference TRBV19 and TRBJ1-5): DGGITQSPKYLFRKEGQNVTLSCEQNLNHDAMYWYRQDPGQGLRLIYYSQIVNDFQKGDIAEGYSVSREKKESFPLTVTSAQKNPTAFYLCASKVRGLSGNQPQHFGDGTRLSIL.

This clone was counted a single time. This chain uses TRBV7-8 with TRBJ2-5; 7 bases match TRBD2. Germline CDR1 and CDR2: SGHVS and FQNEAQ. The V and J ends lost 5 bases and 0 bases, in that order; junction bases with no gene match: 9. The CDR3 has 16 amino acids. The CDR3 coding sequence is TGTGCCAGCAGCCTCCGACTAGCTGGGGACCAAGAGACCCAGTACTTC. It codes for CASSLRLAGDQETQYF.

This clone has only one observation. The chain joins TRBV30 to TRBJ1-4, with D perhaps matching TRBD1 (5 bases). The CDR3 length is 13 residues. Germline V CDR1 and CDR2: GTSNPN, SVGIG (reference sequence). V was clipped by 8 bases and J by 7 bases, with 17 bases between them. CDR3 residues: CAGKTPGGEKLFF. In nucleotides, the CDR3 is TGTGCCGGAAAGACGCCCGGGGGTGAAAAACTGTTTTTT.

J is TRBJ2-3 and V is TRBV4-3; D possibly corresponds to TRBD2 (6 bases). Trimming shortened V by 2 bases and J by 2 bases, and 14 bases separated the two germline ends. Germline-derived CDR1 and CDR2 are LGHNA and YSLEER. The CDR3 is 16 amino acids. The CDR3 protein is CASSQLTGVDTDTQYF. The CDR3 bases are TGCGCCAGCAGCCAATTGACGGGGGTGGACACAGATACGCAGTATTTT.

The chain links TRBV5-1 to TRBJ2-5; D is perhaps TRBD1 or TRBD2 (5 bases each). The CDR3 has 15 amino acids. Between the trimmed V and J ends, which lost 4 bases and 1 base, there was a span of 14 bases. Germline CDR1 SGHRS, CDR2 YFSETQ. CDR3 amino acids: CASSPGQSPQETQYF. CDR3 in DNA: TGCGCCAGCAGCCCGGGGCAGAGCCCCCAAGAGACCCAGTACTTC.

This chain connects TRBV13 to TRBJ1-2; the D gene is possibly TRBD1 (6 bases). The length of the CDR3 is 16 residues. V was trimmed by 2 bases and J by 4 bases, leaving 17 bases between them. The V gene's germline CDR1 is PRHDT and CDR2 FYEKMQ (reference sequence). CDR3 sequence: CASSLSGGLTSYGYTF. The CDR3 coding sequence is TGTGCCAGCAGCTTATCGGGGGGGCTAACCTCCTATGGCTACACCTTC.

The J gene is TRBJ1-1, the V gene TRBV7-9, with D unresolved. Germline V gene data show CDR1 as SEHNR and CDR2 as FQNEAQ (reference sequence). The CDR3 has 14 amino acids. V was cut by 1 base and J by 3 bases, with 9 bases left in between. In DNA form, the CDR3 reads TGTGCCAGCAGCTTAGAGGGAGGGTACACTGAAGCTTTCTTT. This encodes CASSLEGGYTEAFF.

V and J are TRBV19 and TRBJ2-4, with unresolved D. Germline V gives CDR1 LNHDA, CDR2 SQIVND (reference sequence). V was shortened by 6 bases and J by 0 bases, with 12 bases between the two germline ends. The length of the CDR3 is 15 residues. The CDR3 DNA follows: TGTGCCAGTAGCCTTGGCAGAATAGCCAAAAACATTCAGTACTTC. It yields the protein CASSLGRIAKNIQYF.

The chain recombines TRBV11-3 with TRBJ2-3; no clear D gene. Looked up from germline, CDR1 is SGHNT and CDR2 is YENEEA. V lost 8 bases and J 2 bases, leaving 14 bases between the germline ends. The CDR3 is 14 residues long. The CDR3 here is CASRWADLTDTQYF. CDR3 DNA sequence: TGTGCCAGCCGTTGGGCGGATCTCACAGATACGCAGTATTTT.

The rearrangement links TRBV5-1 to TRBJ2-5, with D possibly TRBD1 on 6 matching bases. Per the germline V gene, CDR1 is SGHRS and CDR2 is YFSETQ. The CDR3 runs 11 residues. V was cut by 5 bases and J by 10 bases, with 12 bases left in between. The CDR3 loop is CASRQGVFQYF. The CDR3 nucleotides read TGCGCCAGCAGACAGGGAGTGTTCCAGTACTTC.

The chain uses TRBV5-4 and TRBJ1-2; TRBD1 aligns across 10 bases. The CDR3 extends over 17 amino acids. Looked up from germline, CDR1 is SGHNT and CDR2 is YYREEE (reference sequence). V trimming: 3 bases; J trimming: 1 base; junction bases outside the gene matches: 9. The CDR3 nucleotides read TGTGCCAGCAGCTGGACGGGACAGGGGCCCCTTAACTATGGCTACACCTTC. Translating gives CASSWTGQGPLNYGYTF. Looking up the rest from reference TRBV5-4 and TRBJ1-2 gives the full variable domain: ETGVTQSPTHLIKTRGQQVTLRCSSQSGHNTVSWYQQALGQGPQFIFQYYREEENGRGNFPPRFSGLQFPNYSSELNVNALELDDSALYLCASSWTGQGPLNYGYTFGSGTRLTVV.

The V and J genes are TRBV2 and TRBJ1-5; D possibly corresponds to TRBD1 (6 bases). The CDR3 extends over 13 amino acids. The V and J ends lost 7 bases and 4 bases respectively, with 11 bases between them. CDR1 is SNHLY and CDR2 is FYNNEI in the germline V gene. The CDR3 loop reads CASIGQSNQPQHF. The CDR3 nucleotides read TGTGCCAGCATCGGACAGTCAAATCAGCCCCAGCATTTT.

This clone showed up just a few times. The chain combines TRBV6-5 with TRBJ2-1; 10 positions match TRBD2. CDR3 size: 14 residues. J lost 6 bases, V lost 7 bases, and 6 bases had no gene match. CDR1 and CDR2 from the germline V gene are MNHEY and SVGAGI. CDR3 bases: TGTGCCAGCAATGGACTAGCGGCACGCAATGAGCAGTTCTTC. As protein: CASNGLAARNEQFF.

The chain links TRBV29-1 to TRBJ2-1; a possible D gene is TRBD1 (6 bases). There are 14 residues in the CDR3. The germline V gene has CDR1 SQVTM and CDR2 ANQGSEA. V was pared by 1 base and J by 7 bases, with 14 bases between. CDR3 nucleotide sequence: TGCAGCGTTGAAGCCGAAGCAGGGGAAAATGAGCAGTTCTTC. It specifies CSVEAEAGENEQFF.